This record looks at one T cell receptor beta chain sequence and its context. The target antigen is unknown. The sample belongs to a study of shared clonotypes between healthy human individuals. General study results and limits: At large depth, rarefaction still showed sorted-subset sequencing to be incomplete.

Trimming shortened V by 6 bases and J by 8 bases, and 13 bases separated the two germline ends. Germline CDR1 is MNHEY and CDR2 is SMNVEV (reference sequence). The CDR3 is made up of 13 amino acids. TCRdb's table, derived via immunoSEQ multiplex PCR, lists solely in-frame clones and lacks some. The table lists around 2,000,000 clones, around 93% of them singletons. As defined, naive CD8 cells were CD45RO-negative and positively selected for CCR7, with terminally differentiated effector memory CD45RA+ cells excluded. The sample was naive CD8+ T cells from PBMCs. The chain carries TRBV27 and TRBJ1-4; D uncertain. This receptor was obtained from a man between 18 and 35 years old in good health. Some clones in this sample may be carry-over from other donors' samples. CDR3 region: CASSPRGGEKLFF. The CDR3 nucleotides read TGTGCCAGCAGCCCCCGGGGTGGCGAAAAACTGTTTTTT.